These T cell receptor beta chains were read from a single sample in a study of T-cell reconstitution after alpha-beta-depleted transplantation in children. TCRdb redid the calling of the PCR reads with MiXCR, one entry per CDR3 protein. The profile covers some 280,000 distinct CDR3 sequences, with 9.9% appearing a single time and roughly 9.1% taken by the ten largest. The material was PBMCs from the stem cell graft donor, obtained from the stem cell graft. These receptors came from a human donor who donated a stem cell graft to a child with SCID. Both conserved end residues are part of each CDR3. Fields, in order: CDR3 DNA, CDR3 protein, clone size, D gene, V gene, J gene. The D gene is left open where the match is weak. The size of a clone is reported for some rows only, either as once, few or many, or as a class for expanded clones.

DNA: TGTGCCAGCAGCAGAGGACAGGACCCCACCGGGGAGCTGTTTTTT; CDR3: CASSRGQDPTGELFF; size: few; D: TRBD1; V: TRBV12-3/TRBV12-4; J: TRBJ2-2
DNA: TGTGCCAGCAGCCCAAACCGCCCCTACGAGCAGTACTTC; CDR3: CASSPNRPYEQYF; size: .; D: .; V: TRBV3-1; J: TRBJ2-7
DNA: TGTGCCAGCAGAGACAGGGTTCCTGGGGCCAACGTCCTGACTTTC; CDR3: CASRDRVPGANVLTF; size: .; D: TRBD1; V: TRBV12-3/TRBV12-4; J: TRBJ2-6
DNA: TGTGCCAGCAGACCAGGGGGGACAGGGGGCTATGGCTACACCTTC; CDR3: CASRPGGTGGYGYTF; size: .; D: TRBD1; V: TRBV12-3/TRBV12-4; J: TRBJ1-2
DNA: TGTGCCAGCAGTTACCTGGCAGATACGCAGTATTTT; CDR3: CASSYLADTQYF; size: once; D: .; V: TRBV6-2/TRBV6-3; J: TRBJ2-3
DNA: TGTGCCAGCAGCCAAGATGGGTACTACGAGCAGTACTTC; CDR3: CASSQDGYYEQYF; size: few; D: .; V: TRBV3-1; J: TRBJ2-7
DNA: TGTGCCAGCAGCGACCCTCCTCTGGGGGACCCAGATACGCAGTATTTT; CDR3: CASSDPPLGDPDTQYF; size: .; D: .; V: TRBV9; J: TRBJ2-3
DNA: TGTGCCAGTGCAGGATCCGGGGAGCTGTTTTTT; CDR3: CASAGSGELFF; size: few; D: .; V: TRBV19; J: TRBJ2-2
DNA: TGTGCCAGCAGTTACGCCCCGGGGGTTGGCCAGCCCCAGCATTTT; CDR3: CASSYAPGVGQPQHF; size: many; D: .; V: TRBV6-2/TRBV6-3; J: TRBJ1-5
DNA: TGTGCCAGCAGTTTAGGAGCGGGGACGTACAATGAGCAGTTCTTC; CDR3: CASSLGAGTYNEQFF; size: many; D: TRBD2; V: TRBV27; J: TRBJ2-1
DNA: TGTGCCAGCTCCCGACGCCGCACAGGGGGTGTCAGTCAGCCCCAGCATTTT; CDR3: CASSRRRTGGVSQPQHF; size: few; D: TRBD1; V: TRBV12-3/TRBV12-4; J: TRBJ1-5
DNA: TGTGCCAGCAGCCTAACAGGGGACGAGGCTGAAAAACTGTTTTTT; CDR3: CASSLTGDEAEKLFF; size: .; D: TRBD1; V: TRBV7-6; J: TRBJ1-4
DNA: TGTGCCAGCAGCCAGGGGCTAGCGGGCACAGATACGCAGTATTTT; CDR3: CASSQGLAGTDTQYF; size: many; D: TRBD2; V: TRBV3-1; J: TRBJ2-3
DNA: TGCAGTGCTAGAGATGGGGGTGAGGGCAAAAACATTCAGTACTTC; CDR3: CSARDGGEGKNIQYF; size: few; D: .; V: TRBV20-1; J: TRBJ2-4
DNA: TGTGCCAGCAGTTTAGCAGTAGAGGCAGACTGGGGCTACACCTTC; CDR3: CASSLAVEADWGYTF; size: few; D: .; V: TRBV12-3/TRBV12-4; J: TRBJ1-2
DNA: TGTGCCAGCAGCTTCCTCCTAACAGGGACAGATACGCAGTATTTT; CDR3: CASSFLLTGTDTQYF; size: .; D: .; V: TRBV11-2; J: TRBJ2-3
DNA: TGTGCCTGCCTGGGGGGTAACGGAAACAATGAGCAGTTCTTC; CDR3: CACLGGNGNNEQFF; size: few; D: .; V: TRBV12-3/TRBV12-4; J: TRBJ2-1
DNA: TGTGCCAGCAGCGTAGGAAGCGGGGGGCTCTCCTACGAGCAGTACTTC; CDR3: CASSVGSGGLSYEQYF; size: many; D: TRBD2; V: TRBV9; J: TRBJ2-7
DNA: TGTGCCAGCATCCCTCCGGGGGGAGGGGCTGGCACCGGGGAGCTGTTTTTT; CDR3: CASIPPGGGAGTGELFF; size: .; D: TRBD2; V: TRBV7-2; J: TRBJ2-2
DNA: TGTGCCAGCAGCGCCGGGACTAGCGGAAACACAGATACGCAGTATTTT; CDR3: CASSAGTSGNTDTQYF; size: .; D: TRBD2; V: TRBV11-2; J: TRBJ2-3
DNA: TGTGCTAGCAGTCAAGAGCGGGGAACGTACAATGAGCAGTTCTTC; CDR3: CASSQERGTYNEQFF; size: few; D: TRBD2; V: TRBV7-7; J: TRBJ2-1
DNA: TGCGCCAGCAGCTTAGCTAGCGGGAGCCACAATGAGCAGTTCTTC; CDR3: CASSLASGSHNEQFF; size: .; D: TRBD2; V: TRBV5-1; J: TRBJ2-1
DNA: TGTGCCAGCAGCGGTCGGACAACCTGGGGTGAAGCTTTCTTT; CDR3: CASSGRTTWGEAFF; size: few; D: .; V: TRBV11-1; J: TRBJ1-1
DNA: TGCAGTGCTCGAAAGGGGGTGACTAGCGGGGGCCGGGAGCAGTACTTC; CDR3: CSARKGVTSGGREQYF; size: .; D: TRBD2; V: TRBV20-1; J: TRBJ2-7
DNA: TGCGCCAGCAGGGTCCAGGGGAGGATCGATGGCTATGGCTACACCTTC; CDR3: CASRVQGRIDGYGYTF; size: many; D: .; V: TRBV4-1; J: TRBJ1-2
DNA: TGCAGCGTTGAAGTTTCAGGGGCCAACGTCCTGACTTTC; CDR3: CSVEVSGANVLTF; size: few; D: .; V: TRBV29-1; J: TRBJ2-6
DNA: TGTGCCAGCAGTCCAGGGGACCAAGAGACCCAGTACTTC; CDR3: CASSPGDQETQYF; size: many; D: .; V: TRBV5-4; J: TRBJ2-5
DNA: TGCGCCAGCAGTTCCGTGGGGTCAGGGGCCAACGTCCTGACTTTC; CDR3: CASSSVGSGANVLTF; size: .; D: .; V: TRBV5-1; J: TRBJ2-6
DNA: TGCGCCAGCAGTCACGATGGACAGGGGATCAACGAGCAGTACTTC; CDR3: CASSHDGQGINEQYF; size: few; D: TRBD1; V: TRBV10-1; J: TRBJ2-7
DNA: TGTGCCAGTAGTACGACAGGGGAGGGGTCCTACAATGAGCAGTTCTTC; CDR3: CASSTTGEGSYNEQFF; size: few; D: .; V: TRBV19; J: TRBJ2-1
DNA: TGTGCCAGCAGCTCCGGACAGGGCTGGAACACCGGGGAGCTGTTTTTT; CDR3: CASSSGQGWNTGELFF; size: .; D: TRBD1; V: TRBV5-5; J: TRBJ2-2
DNA: TGCAGCGTTGAACGGACCCTTGAAGCTTTCTTT; CDR3: CSVERTLEAFF; size: few; D: .; V: TRBV29-1; J: TRBJ1-1
DNA: TGTGCCAGCAGCGCAGCGGGGGGGAGACATGAGCAGTTCTTC; CDR3: CASSAAGGRHEQFF; size: many; D: TRBD2; V: TRBV7-9; J: TRBJ2-1